The 20 T cell receptor beta chains presented below share a single source sample, sequenced in a study of control samples from healthy donors and cancer patients. Here immunoSEQ multiplex PCR was the method, and the copy in TCRdb shows in-frame clones only, minus some. There are 150,000 or so clones in the sample; 80% to 95% occur only once, and 5.8% lies in the top ten. The sample was blood. The receptors stem from a man aged 18 to 30 in good health.

The V gene is TRBV18, the J gene TRBJ1-1, with 9 nucleotides matching TRBD1. The CDR3 sequence is 16 residues long. CDR1 is KGHSH, CDR2 LQKENI, per germline. The V and J ends lost 1 base and 3 bases, in that order; junction bases with no gene match: 6. CDR3: CASSPRTGVADTEAFF. In nucleotides, the CDR3 is TGTGCCAGCTCACCACGGACAGGGGTCGCGGACACTGAAGCTTTCTTT.

The chain links TRBV12-3 or TRBV12-4 to TRBJ2-1; possibly TRBD1 for D (6 bases). CDR3 size: 12 residues. V was clipped by 6 bases and J by 8 bases, with 11 bases between them. Written as DNA, the CDR3 is TGTGCCAGCAGCCCACAGGGCCATGAGCAGTTCTTC. It translates to CASSPQGHEQFF.

The CDR3 DNA sequence: TGCAGTGCTGGGTCAGGGTTGGAAGCTTTCTTT. Amino acid sequence: CSAGSGLEAFF. The chain joins TRBV20-1 to TRBJ1-1, with a possible D match to TRBD1 (5 bases). Germline-derived CDR1 and CDR2 are DFQATT and SNEGSKA (reference sequence). Trimming pared 5 bases from V and 8 bases from J, leaving 12 bases between. The CDR3 has 11 amino acids.

The gene calls are TRBV5-6 and TRBJ1-2; 7 bases fit TRBD1. CDR1 SGHDT and CDR2 YYEEEE come from the germline V gene. J gave up 6 bases and V 1 base, and 3 bases lay outside the gene matches. The CDR3 has 13 amino acids. CDR3 amino acids: CASSLLGGDGYTF. CDR3 nucleotides: TGTGCCAGCAGCTTGCTAGGGGGCGATGGCTACACCTTC.

About this clone itself: At one boundary the junction diverges from the germline segment, which might be a read error. The chain joins TRBV6-6 to TRBJ1-2, with 10 bases identical to TRBD1. This CDR3 is built from 15 residues. Germline CDR1 is MNHNY and CDR2 is SVGAGI (reference sequence). The chain's CDR3 is CACRKRDRGDYGYTF. The CDR3 DNA sequence: TGTGCCTGCAGGAAACGGGACAGGGGTGACTATGGCTACACCTTC.

This chain links TRBV20-1 with TRBJ2-7; no firm D call. This CDR3 has 13 amino acids. V dropped 3 bases and J dropped 5 bases, with 14 bases sitting between them. CDR1 and CDR2 (germline): DFQATT, SNEGSKA (reference sequence). This CDR3 reads CSASKLVKNEQYF. As DNA, the CDR3 is TGCAGTGCTAGTAAGCTCGTGAAAAACGAGCAGTACTTC.

This sequence joins TRBV19 and TRBJ1-5; the match to TRBD1 covers 8 bases. The germline gives CDR1 LNHDA, CDR2 SQIVND (reference sequence). CDR3 length equals 17 residues. Trimming took 1 base from V and 5 from J; bases not matched to a gene: 10. CDR3 region: CASSIVQGAKFDQPQHF. Here the CDR3 DNA reads TGTGCCAGTAGTATAGTGCAGGGGGCTAAGTTTGATCAGCCCCAGCATTTT.

A single count supports this clone. The genes are TRBV14 and TRBJ1-6; D not resolved. V was trimmed by 2 bases and J by 9 bases, leaving 14 bases between them. CDR3 length: 15 residues. Germline-derived CDR1 and CDR2 are SGHDN and FVKESK. In nucleotides, the CDR3 is TGTGCCAGCAGCCAAATTACGGACTCTCGTTCACCCCTCCACTTT. It yields the protein CASSQITDSRSPLHF.

This clone was found once. The chain is built from TRBV19 and TRBJ1-3; 7 nucleotides match TRBD1. CDR1 is LNHDA and CDR2 is SQIVND in the germline V gene (reference sequence). V trimming: 3 bases; J trimming: 0 bases; junction bases outside the gene matches: 8. The CDR3 has 17 amino acids. CDR3 nucleotides: TGTGCCAGTAGTATCCGACAGGGCTCCAGCTCTGGAAACACCATATATTTT. It codes for CASSIRQGSSSGNTIYF.

The count of this clone is one. Other DNA sequences in the sample encode the same CDR3. The chain carries TRBV3-1 (or the pseudogene TRBV3-2) and TRBJ2-3; D gene uncertain. CDR1 and CDR2 from the germline V gene are LGHDT and YNNKEL (reference sequence). The ends were cut back, 1 base at V and 4 bases at J, with 3 bases in the middle. The CDR3 length is 12 residues. The CDR3 DNA reads as TGTGCCAGCAGCCAAGGGGCAGATACGCAGTATTTT. It translates to CASSQGADTQYF.

V and J are TRBV6-5 and TRBJ2-5, with 7 positions matching TRBD2. Germline loops: CDR1 MNHEY, CDR2 SVGAGI. The J segment lost 7 bases and the V segment lost 9 bases, leaving 8 bases of the junction unmatched. The length of the CDR3 is 12 residues. The CDR3 sequence: CASSGPGGTQYF. The DNA of the CDR3 is TGTGCCAGTTCAGGGCCGGGGGGGACCCAGTACTTC.

The J gene is TRBJ2-7, the V gene TRBV2; no clear D. Germline-derived CDR1 and CDR2 are SNHLY and FYNNEI. Trimming pared 4 bases from V and 1 base from J, leaving 8 bases between. The CDR3 has 13 residues. The DNA of the CDR3 is TGTGCCAGCAGTGTAGATAGGTCCTACGAGCAGTACTTC. This codes for CASSVDRSYEQYF.

The chain has TRBV4-1 and TRBJ1-1; D is unclear. Germline CDR1 reads MGHRA; CDR2 reads YSYEKL. This CDR3 spans 13 amino acids. V was clipped by 2 bases and J by 0 bases, with 4 bases between them. The CDR3 bases are TGCGCCAGCAGCCAATCTGTGAACACTGAAGCTTTCTTT. It yields the protein CASSQSVNTEAFF.

The J gene is TRBJ1-1, the V gene TRBV4-2; D gene ambiguous. Germline loops: CDR1 LGHNA, CDR2 YNFKEQ. The CDR3 has 15 residues. Trimming stripped 4 bases from V and 1 base from J, with 13 bases between. The CDR3 spells CASSPRAERNTEAFF. CDR3 DNA: TGTGCCAGCAGCCCGAGGGCAGAGAGGAACACTGAAGCTTTCTTT.

The V call is TRBV6-5, the J call TRBJ1-2; D gene unclear. Per the germline V gene, CDR1 is MNHEY and CDR2 is SVGAGI. V was shortened by 4 bases and J by 2 bases, with 14 bases between the two germline ends. The CDR3 loop spans 15 amino acids. This chain's CDR3 is CASSSERRPNYGYTF. The CDR3 DNA reads TGTGCCAGCAGTTCTGAGAGACGGCCGAACTATGGCTACACCTTC.

The V gene is TRBV4-1, the J gene TRBJ1-4; TRBD1 might be the D (5 bases). The CDR3 totals 14 residues. V lost 0 bases and J lost 4, with 6 bases in between. In germline, CDR1 is MGHRA, CDR2 YSYEKL. This chain's CDR3 is CASSQDRVNEKLFF. DNA of the CDR3: TGCGCCAGCAGCCAAGACAGGGTTAATGAAAAACTGTTTTTT.

The chain's CDR3 is CASSQADSRSGYTF. The CDR3 DNA follows: TGTGCCAGCAGCCAAGCAGACAGTAGGAGTGGCTACACCTTC. This chain links TRBV4-2 with TRBJ1-2, with a tentative D call TRBD1 (5 bases). This CDR3 is built from 14 residues. V lost 1 base to trimming and J lost 7 bases, with 13 bases between them. Germline CDR1 reads LGHNA; CDR2 reads YNFKEQ.

The chain has TRBV5-1 and TRBJ2-7; D is perhaps TRBD2 (6 bases). Germline loops: CDR1 SGHRS, CDR2 YFSETQ. The CDR3 has 13 amino acids. The germline V and J ends were trimmed by 3 bases and 6 bases, with 13 bases remaining between them. The chain's CDR3 is CASSYLPGGEQYF. In nucleotides, the CDR3 is TGCGCCAGCAGCTACCTACCCGGGGGCGAGCAGTACTTC.

This chain links TRBV28 with TRBJ2-5; 8 bases agree with TRBD2. Germline loops: CDR1 MDHEN, CDR2 SYDVKM. The CDR3 consists of 14 residues. Unmatched junction bases numbered 8, after V lost 6 bases and J lost 5 bases. CDR3: CASRVRGGAETQYF. For the CDR3, the DNA is TGTGCCAGCAGGGTTCGGGGGGGCGCCGAGACCCAGTACTTC.

V gene TRBV4-2 combines with J gene TRBJ2-2; D unclear. The V and J ends lost 1 base and 0 bases respectively, with 12 bases between them. Germline V gene data show CDR1 as LGHNA and CDR2 as YNFKEQ. CDR3 length equals 17 residues. The CDR3 loop is CASSQVDQSSNTGELFF. In DNA form, the CDR3 reads TGTGCCAGCAGCCAAGTAGACCAGAGTTCGAACACCGGGGAGCTGTTTTTT.